This T cell receptor beta chain was identified in a study of T-cell memory formation after mild COVID-19. TCRdb re-derived calls from the 5' RACE reads in MiXCR, one entry per CDR3 protein. The table shows roughly 110,000 distinct CDR3 sequences, with around 12% occurring only once. This clonotype has a handful of counts. This CDR3 is built from 15 residues. Trimming left V 0 bases short and J 2 bases short, with 8 bases between. In germline, CDR1 is LGHNA, CDR2 YSLEER. The sequenced material came from PBMCs or a T cell subset sorted from them (not recorded which). The chain recombines TRBV4-3 with TRBJ2-1; D unresolved. This receptor was obtained from an adult woman who had mild COVID-19 (a few samples of this study predate the infection). Cell type and time point are not known. Here the CDR3 DNA reads TGCGCCAGCAGCCAAGATAATACAGCCTACAATGAGCAGTTCTTC. Translated, it gives CASSQDNTAYNEQFF.